The 15 T cell receptor beta chains given below trace back to one sample, sequenced in a study of T cell responses to AZD1222 COVID-19 vaccine. This table comes from immunoSEQ multiplex PCR, and its TCRdb copy is limited to in-frame clones, with some not included. The profile covers some 200,000 clones, with 80% to 95% appearing a single time and 3% to 3.5% taken by the ten largest. Sequencing used peripheral blood, obtained 28 days after the second AZD1222 dose. Receptor source: an adult who received the AZD1222 COVID-19 vaccine.

The V gene is TRBV10-2, the J gene TRBJ1-1; 7 nucleotides match TRBD1. Trimming at V came to 2 bases and at J to 10 bases, leaving 7 bases not matched to a gene. The germline gives CDR1 WSHSY, CDR2 SAAADI. The CDR3 loop spans 13 amino acids. This chain's CDR3 is CASSEPDRDRAFF. In DNA, the CDR3 is TGCGCCAGCAGTGAGCCCGACAGGGATCGAGCTTTCTTT.

This chain uses TRBV7-6 with TRBJ2-1; TRBD2 agrees at 11 bases. The CDR3 loop spans 16 amino acids. With V trimmed by 0 bases and J by 8 bases, 6 bases remained unmatched. The germline V gene encodes CDR1 SGHVS and CDR2 FNYEAQ. This chain's CDR3 is CASSLAASGRKYEQFF. DNA of the CDR3: TGTGCCAGCAGCTTAGCCGCTAGCGGGAGGAAATATGAGCAGTTCTTC.

V usage is TRBV7-9 and J usage is TRBJ1-3, with 7 nucleotides matching TRBD1. The CDR3 contains 14 residues. Germline V gene sequence: CDR1 SEHNR, CDR2 FQNEAQ (reference sequence). The V gene end was trimmed by 8 bases and the J gene end by 4 bases; junction bases not matched to a gene: 8. The CDR3 region is CASGLQGMGNTIYF. The CDR3 region has the DNA TGTGCCAGCGGCCTACAGGGGATGGGAAACACCATATATTTT.

The V and J genes are TRBV28 and TRBJ1-5; D is possibly TRBD1 (5 bases). Between the trimmed V and J ends, which lost 7 bases and 5 bases, there was a span of 18 bases. CDR3 length: 15 residues. CDR1 and CDR2 (germline): MDHEN, SYDVKM. CDR3 DNA sequence: TGTGCCAGCACCATACCGGGACCGAGACATCAGCCCCAGCATTTT. Its protein is CASTIPGPRHQPQHF.

In nucleotides, the CDR3 is TGTGCCAGCAGCCCCGGACTAGCGGGAAGTTACCTCAATGAGCAGTTCTTC. It specifies CASSPGLAGSYLNEQFF. The rearrangement uses TRBV7-2 and TRBJ2-1; 12 nucleotides align to TRBD2. The germline gives CDR1 SGHTA, CDR2 FQGNSA. This CDR3 is 17 amino acids long. Losses at the gene ends were 5 bases for V and 6 bases for J; bases not matched to a gene: 11.

The chain is built from TRBV11-2 and TRBJ2-3; TRBD2 agrees at 15 bases. The V gene's germline CDR1 is SGHAT and CDR2 FQNNGV. V was pared by 1 base and J by 4 bases, with 6 bases of the junction left unmatched. The CDR3 consists of 18 residues. CDR3 region: CASSLGSRTSGRADTQYF. The CDR3 DNA sequence: TGTGCCAGCAGCTTAGGCTCGAGGACTAGCGGGAGGGCAGATACGCAGTATTTT.

This rearrangement joins TRBV28 to TRBJ1-3, with no clear D. The CDR3 totals 13 residues. Trimming cost V 2 bases and J 4 bases, with 6 bases left between them. The germline V gene has CDR1 MDHEN and CDR2 SYDVKM. The CDR3 region is CASSLGGGNTIYF. Written as DNA, the CDR3 is TGTGCCAGCAGTTTAGGTGGGGGAAACACCATATATTTT. Variable domain in full (rest from reference TRBV28 and TRBJ1-3): DVKVTQSSRYLVKRTGEKVFLECVQDMDHENMFWYRQDPGLGLRLIYFSYDVKMKEKGDIPEGYSVSREKKERFSLILESASTNQTSMYLCASSLGGGNTIYFGEGSWLTVV.

This clone was observed a handful of times. This chain joins TRBV9 and TRBJ1-1; a possible D gene is TRBD1 (6 bases). With 3 bases removed from V and 3 bases from J, the gap between germline ends came to 9 bases. The CDR3 covers 13 residues. Per the germline V gene, CDR1 is SGDLS and CDR2 is YYNGEE. For the CDR3, the DNA is TGTGCCAGCAGCGCAGGGGCGTACACTGAAGCTTTCTTT. This codes for CASSAGAYTEAFF.

V gene TRBV28 combines with J gene TRBJ2-1, with D possibly matching TRBD2 (6 bases). This CDR3 has 13 amino acids. V was shortened by 6 bases and J by 7 bases, with 13 bases between the two germline ends. Germline V lookup: CDR1 MDHEN, CDR2 SYDVKM. CDR3 coding DNA: TGTGCCAGCAGACCCTCGGGGAGGAATGAGCAGTTCTTC. This translates into CASRPSGRNEQFF. The full variable domain, completed using reference TRBV28 and TRBJ2-1, is DVKVTQSSRYLVKRTGEKVFLECVQDMDHENMFWYRQDPGLGLRLIYFSYDVKMKEKGDIPEGYSVSREKKERFSLILESASTNQTSMYLCASRPSGRNEQFFGPGTRLTVL.

This clone was counted a single time. CDR3 sequence: CASSWGASGTYEQYF. CDR3 DNA: TGTGCCAGCAGCTGGGGGGCTAGCGGGACGTACGAGCAGTACTTC. The J gene is TRBJ2-7, the V gene TRBV11-2; TRBD2 aligns across 9 bases. The CDR3 extends over 15 amino acids. With 4 bases clipped from V and 4 bases from J, the junction kept 8 bases outside the gene matches. Germline CDR1 SGHAT, CDR2 FQNNGV. The whole variable domain, filled in from reference TRBV11-2 and TRBJ2-7, reads EAGVAQSPRYKIIEKRQSVAFWCNPISGHATLYWYQQILGQGPKLLIQFQNNGVVDDSQLPKDRFSAERLKGVDSTLKIQPAKLEDSAVYLCASSWGASGTYEQYFGPGTRLTVT.

The J gene is TRBJ2-7, the V gene TRBV6-5; D gene ambiguous. The V end was cut by 7 bases, the J end by 2 bases, with 6 bases between. The CDR3 sequence is 11 residues long. Germline V gives CDR1 MNHEY, CDR2 SVGAGI. The DNA for the CDR3 is TGTGCCAGCACAGAGACCTACGAGCAGTACTTC. This encodes CASTETYEQYF.

V gene TRBV28 combines with J gene TRBJ2-6, with D unresolved. Trimming cost V 6 bases and J 0 bases, with 18 bases left between them. CDR3 size: 18 residues. Germline CDR1 and CDR2: MDHEN and SYDVKM. The DNA for the CDR3 is TGTGCCAGCAGGAATTCACTTTACGGTAGCTCTGGGGCCAACGTCCTGACTTTC. It translates to CASRNSLYGSSGANVLTF. Full variable domain (remainder filled in from reference TRBV28 and TRBJ2-6): DVKVTQSSRYLVKRTGEKVFLECVQDMDHENMFWYRQDPGLGLRLIYFSYDVKMKEKGDIPEGYSVSREKKERFSLILESASTNQTSMYLCASRNSLYGSSGANVLTFGAGSRLTVL.

This clone was recorded a few times. The J gene is TRBJ2-1, the V gene TRBV3-1 (or the pseudogene TRBV3-2), with 10 bases identical to TRBD2. The CDR3 runs to 15 residues. Germline CDR1 is LGHDT and CDR2 is YNNKEL (reference sequence). V was clipped by 4 bases and J by 5 bases; unmatched bases: 5. DNA of the CDR3: TGTGCCAGCAGCCGGAGGCTAGCGGGAGACAATGAGCAGTTCTTC. Its translation is CASSRRLAGDNEQFF.

This sequence joins TRBV2 and TRBJ1-2; 11 bases line up with TRBD1. V dropped 7 bases and J dropped 6; count of bases not matched to a gene: 10. The CDR3 is made up of 15 amino acids. Germline V CDR1 and CDR2: SNHLY, FYNNEI. CDR3 in amino acids: CASNSPPGQGDGYTF. The DNA of the CDR3 is TGTGCCAGCAACTCTCCCCCGGGACAGGGGGATGGCTACACCTTC.

The count of this clone is one. V and J are TRBV19 and TRBJ1-1, with D tentatively TRBD1 (6 bases). V was cut by 2 bases and J by 0 bases, with 13 bases left in between. This CDR3 comprises 16 residues. CDR1 and CDR2 (germline): LNHDA, SQIVND (reference sequence). Here the CDR3 DNA reads TGTGCCAGTAGTATATCGCAGGGGCTCATGAACACTGAAGCTTTCTTT. Protein: CASSISQGLMNTEAFF. Complete variable domain (other parts from reference TRBV19 and TRBJ1-1): DGGITQSPKYLFRKEGQNVTLSCEQNLNHDAMYWYRQDPGQGLRLIYYSQIVNDFQKGDIAEGYSVSREKKESFPLTVTSAQKNPTAFYLCASSISQGLMNTEAFFGQGTRLTVV.